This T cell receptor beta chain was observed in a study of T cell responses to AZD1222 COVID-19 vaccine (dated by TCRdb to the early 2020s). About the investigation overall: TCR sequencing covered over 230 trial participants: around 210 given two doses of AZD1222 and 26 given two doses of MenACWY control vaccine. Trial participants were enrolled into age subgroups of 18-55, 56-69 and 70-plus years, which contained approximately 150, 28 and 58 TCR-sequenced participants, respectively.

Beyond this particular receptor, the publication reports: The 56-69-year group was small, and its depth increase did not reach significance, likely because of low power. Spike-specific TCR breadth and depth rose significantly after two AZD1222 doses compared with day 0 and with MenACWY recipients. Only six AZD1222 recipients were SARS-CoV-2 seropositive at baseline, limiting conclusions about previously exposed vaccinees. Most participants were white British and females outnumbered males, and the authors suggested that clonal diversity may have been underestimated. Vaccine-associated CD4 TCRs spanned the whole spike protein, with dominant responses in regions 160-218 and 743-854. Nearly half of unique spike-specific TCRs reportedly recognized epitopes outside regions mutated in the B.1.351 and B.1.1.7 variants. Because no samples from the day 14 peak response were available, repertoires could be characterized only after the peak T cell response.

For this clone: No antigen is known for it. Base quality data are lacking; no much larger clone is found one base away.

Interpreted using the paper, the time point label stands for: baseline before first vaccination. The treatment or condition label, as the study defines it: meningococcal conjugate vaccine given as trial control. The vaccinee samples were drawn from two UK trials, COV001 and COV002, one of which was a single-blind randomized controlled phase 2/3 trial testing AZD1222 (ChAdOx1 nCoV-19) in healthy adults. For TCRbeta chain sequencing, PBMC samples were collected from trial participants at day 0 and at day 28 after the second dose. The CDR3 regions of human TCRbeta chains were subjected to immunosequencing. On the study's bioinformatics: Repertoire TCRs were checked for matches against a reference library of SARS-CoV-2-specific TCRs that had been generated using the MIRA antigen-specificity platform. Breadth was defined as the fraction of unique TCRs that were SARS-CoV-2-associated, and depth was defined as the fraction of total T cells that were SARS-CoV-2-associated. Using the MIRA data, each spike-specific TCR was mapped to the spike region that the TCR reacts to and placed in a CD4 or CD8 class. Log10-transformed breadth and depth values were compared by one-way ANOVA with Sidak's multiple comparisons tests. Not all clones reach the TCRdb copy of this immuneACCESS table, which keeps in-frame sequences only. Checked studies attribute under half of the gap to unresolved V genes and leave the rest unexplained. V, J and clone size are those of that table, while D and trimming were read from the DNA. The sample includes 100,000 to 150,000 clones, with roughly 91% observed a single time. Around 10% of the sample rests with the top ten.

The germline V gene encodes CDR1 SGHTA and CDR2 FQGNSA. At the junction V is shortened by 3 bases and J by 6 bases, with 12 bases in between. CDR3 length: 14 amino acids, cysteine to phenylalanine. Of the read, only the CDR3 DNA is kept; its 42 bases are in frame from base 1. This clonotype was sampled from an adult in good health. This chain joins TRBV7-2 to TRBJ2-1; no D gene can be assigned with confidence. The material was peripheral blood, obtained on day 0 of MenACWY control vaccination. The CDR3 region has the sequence CASSFQLSVNEQFF. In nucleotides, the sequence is TGTGCCAGCAGCTTCCAACTTAGTGTCAATGAGCAGTTCTTC.